These 11 T cell receptor beta chains came from one sample sequenced in a study of blood T cells in healthy people across ages. For the second PCR, which ran for about 7 to 11 cycles, a sample-barcoded 5' primer and a J-beta primer mix were used. Via MiXCR, TCRdb re-called the 5' RACE reads, giving one row per CDR3 protein. The profile shows hundreds of thousands of distinct CDR3 sequences, approximately 21% of them singletons. What was sequenced was blood. The receptors shown here come from a man between 65 and 85 years old in good health.

This sequence joins TRBV29-1 and TRBJ2-3, with 11 bases identical to TRBD2. This CDR3 is 14 amino acids long. V dropped 6 bases and J dropped 4; count of bases not matched to a gene: 6. Germline CDR1 SQVTM, CDR2 ANQGSEA. CDR3 protein: CSVTLAGVSDTQYF. CDR3 nucleotides: TGCAGCGTGACACTAGCGGGAGTTTCAGATACGCAGTATTTT.

This clonotype was counted at least ten times. This chain connects TRBV20-1 to TRBJ2-1; D tentatively reads TRBD1 or TRBD2 (5 bases each). V was clipped by 0 bases and J by 9 bases, with 6 bases between them. Germline V lookup: CDR1 DFQATT, CDR2 SNEGSKA (reference sequence). The length of the CDR3 is 11 residues. The DNA of the CDR3 is TGCAGTGCTAGAGAGAGGGGTGAGCAGTTCTTC. It specifies CSARERGEQFF.

This clonotype was counted a few times. The gene calls are TRBV3-1 and TRBJ1-4; no firm D call. Between the trimmed V and J ends, which lost 1 base and 11 bases, there was a span of 17 bases. CDR3 size: 15 residues. From germline, CDR1 is LGHDT and CDR2 YNNKEL (reference sequence). The CDR3 DNA reads TGTGCCAGCAGCCAAGGATTAGATGCTTCGGTGAAACTGTTTTTT. This sequence encodes CASSQGLDASVKLFF.

The DNA of the CDR3 is TGCGCCAGCAGCTTGACTGATGGTGAGCAGTTCTTC. Protein product: CASSLTDGEQFF. The chain couples TRBV5-1 to TRBJ2-1, with D hard to call. The germline V gene encodes CDR1 SGHRS and CDR2 YFSETQ. V lost 1 base and J 9 bases, leaving 8 bases between the germline ends. The CDR3 is 12 amino acids.

The chain carries TRBV7-9 and TRBJ2-1; D call uncertain. V gave up 0 bases and J gave up 6 bases, with 6 bases separating them. The CDR3 runs 13 residues. CDR1 is SEHNR, CDR2 FQNEAQ, per germline (reference sequence). CDR3 in DNA: TGTGCCAGCAGCTTAGCCAGGACCAATGAGCAGTTCTTC. As protein: CASSLARTNEQFF.

Only a few counts were recorded for this clonotype. The chain combines TRBV9 with TRBJ2-6; 8 nucleotides agree with TRBD2. Germline CDR1 and CDR2: SGDLS and YYNGEE. The CDR3 runs to 17 residues. V dropped 4 bases and J dropped 2; count of bases not matched to a gene: 8. The CDR3 protein is CASSPSAGGAGANVLTF. The DNA for the CDR3 is TGTGCCAGCAGCCCGTCCGCGGGGGGCGCTGGGGCCAACGTCCTGACTTTC.

Concerning this clonotype: One junction end does not reproduce the germline sequence, and a read error may be involved. J is TRBJ2-2 and V is TRBV6-6, with 10 bases fitting TRBD1. Germline assignment: CDR1 MNHNY and CDR2 SVGAGI (reference sequence). The CDR3 runs 15 residues. This CDR3 is CASSGRDRGTGELVF. CDR3 coding DNA: TGTGCCAGCAGTGGGCGGGACAGGGGAACCGGGGAGCTGGTTTTT.

This clonotype was found a few times. The gene calls are TRBV3-1 and TRBJ2-1; the D is unclear. The J call is uncertain, as TRBJ2-5 better fits the DNA end. The germline V gene encodes CDR1 LGHDT and CDR2 YNNKEL (reference sequence). The CDR3 runs to 15 residues. The CDR3 is CASSQDQRDWETQYF. CDR3 sequence (DNA): TGTGCCAGCAGCCAAGATCAAAGGGATTGGGAGACCCAGTACTTC.

This clonotype showed up just a few times. This chain links TRBV18 with TRBJ2-7; 9 positions agree with TRBD1. CDR1 KGHSH and CDR2 LQKENI come from the germline V gene. The ends lost 3 bases at V and 4 bases at J; junction bases unmatched: 4. The CDR3 sequence is 14 residues long. The DNA for the CDR3 is TGTGCCAGCTCACCCGGGGACAGGGATTACGAGCAGTACTTC. Protein sequence: CASSPGDRDYEQYF.

This clonotype was seen more than once but under ten times. The chain is built from TRBV7-3 and TRBJ2-6; possible D gene TRBD2, 6 bases. The CDR3 consists of 16 residues. V shed 4 bases and J shed 1 base, with 11 bases lying between them. The germline V gene has CDR1 SGHTA and CDR2 FQGTGA. The CDR3 spells CASSYSRGSGANVLTF. The DNA for the CDR3 is TGTGCCAGCAGCTATAGCCGGGGGTCTGGGGCCAACGTCCTGACTTTC.

The chain couples TRBV18 to TRBJ2-3; D remains ambiguous. The CDR3 contains 18 residues. Trimming took off 3 bases at V and 0 bases at J, with 19 bases between the two ends. Germline CDR1 KGHSH, CDR2 LQKENI. CDR3 in amino acids: CASSPFRSSPTSTDTQYF. CDR3 DNA: TGTGCCAGCTCACCTTTCCGGAGCAGCCCGACTAGCACAGATACGCAGTATTTT.